What follows are 6 T cell receptor beta chains derived from one specimen sequenced in a study of OX40 agonist ivuxolimab in advanced cancers. Only in-frame clones appear in the TCRdb table, and some are missing; sequencing was by immunoSEQ multiplex PCR. The repertoire holds roughly 60,000 clones, with about four fifths as singletons. The source was CD4+ or CD8+ T cells sorted from blood, collected in a trial of the OX40 agonist ivuxolimab. These receptors were obtained from an adult with an advanced solid tumor such as melanoma, head and neck, liver or kidney cancer.

The chain is built from TRBV5-5 and TRBJ2-1; TRBD2 matches at 10 bases. The V gene end was trimmed by 3 bases and the J gene end by 5 bases; junction bases not matched to a gene: 5. The CDR3 contains 15 residues. CDR1 is SGHKS and CDR2 is YYEKEE in the germline V gene (reference sequence). CDR3 in DNA: TGTGCCAGCAGCTCCGGACTAGCGGCCAACAATGAGCAGTTCTTC. Translation gives CASSSGLAANNEQFF.

The chain carries TRBV6-4 and TRBJ2-2, with D hard to call. With 1 base removed from V and 7 bases from J, the gap between germline ends came to 7 bases. This CDR3 is 13 amino acids long. Germline V CDR1 and CDR2: MRHNA, SNTAGT. CDR3 sequence reads: CASSDFLDGELFF. The CDR3 DNA is TGTGCCAGCAGTGACTTTCTAGACGGGGAGCTGTTTTTT.

CDR3 in amino acids: CAWSAYASEQFF. CDR3 nucleotides: TGTGCCTGGAGTGCCTACGCGTCTGAGCAGTTCTTC. This chain connects TRBV30 to TRBJ2-1; D not resolved. There are 12 residues in the CDR3. Germline V gives CDR1 GTSNPN, CDR2 SVGIG (reference sequence). V lost 1 base and J 9 bases, leaving 10 bases between the germline ends.

The chain couples TRBV4-1 to TRBJ2-1, with a possible D match to TRBD1 (5 bases). The CDR3 runs to 13 residues. In germline, CDR1 is MGHRA, CDR2 YSYEKL. Trimming shortened V by 1 base and J by 9 bases, and 10 bases separated the two germline ends. This chain's CDR3 is CASSQGQFREQFF. The CDR3 region has the DNA TGCGCCAGCAGCCAAGGACAGTTCCGTGAGCAGTTCTTC.

The chain recombines TRBV28 with TRBJ1-6; TRBD1 matches at 7 bases. Germline CDR1 is MDHEN and CDR2 is SYDVKM. The V segment lost 4 bases and the J segment 8 bases; nucleotides outside the gene matches: 8. This CDR3 region has 15 residues. The CDR3 reads CASSSPDRQYSPLHF. CDR3 coding DNA: TGTGCCAGCAGTTCCCCGGACAGGCAATATTCACCCCTCCACTTT. The full variable domain, its missing parts supplied by reference TRBV28 and TRBJ1-6, is DVKVTQSSRYLVKRTGEKVFLECVQDMDHENMFWYRQDPGLGLRLIYFSYDVKMKEKGDIPEGYSVSREKKERFSLILESASTNQTSMYLCASSSPDRQYSPLHFGNGTRLTVT.

The chain uses TRBV5-1 and TRBJ2-7, with D perhaps matching TRBD1 (6 bases). CDR1 is SGHRS, CDR2 YFSETQ, per germline. The V end lost 3 bases, the J end lost 5 bases, and 12 bases lay between the germline ends. The CDR3 totals 13 residues. DNA for the CDR3: TGCGCCAGCAGCTCCGGACAGACGAACGAGCAGTACTTC. Translating gives CASSSGQTNEQYF.